This T cell receptor (beta chain) emerged from a study of blood T cell repertoires in COVID-19. Study information: Whether acute or convalescent, the COVID-19 samples came from the United States, Italy and Spain.

The participants were between roughly 18 and 89 years old and came from 20 to 30 US areas. The study assigned cohorts using participant-reported clinical history. In Cohort 3, a recovered donor had either two negative PCRs, clearance, or symptom resolution. Generated by immunoSEQ multiplex PCR, the TCRdb table keeps only in-frame clones and is missing some. The top ten clones hold 1% to 1.5% of a sample with fewer than 500,000 clones, over 75% of them seen once. Germline V lookup: CDR1 SQVTM, CDR2 ANQGSEA. The length of the CDR3 is 16 residues. V shed 3 bases and J 4 bases; nucleotides not matched to a gene: 14.

The sample taken for sequencing was PBMCs or T cells enriched from blood (not recorded which). The TCR sequence derives from a young man who had recovered from COVID-19. This rearrangement joins TRBV29-1 to TRBJ1-2; 7 nucleotides match TRBD1. CDR3 in amino acids: CSVDKPSGQATYGYTF. The CDR3 region has the DNA TGCAGCGTTGATAAGCCCTCCGGACAGGCGACCTATGGCTACACCTTC.